The sequence of this TCR beta chain was determined in a study of CD8 T cells in ankylosing spondylitis (TCRdb year 2017). At the level of the whole study: The study profiled T cell receptor beta repertoires in healthy donors and ankylosing spondylitis patients to find disease-linked TCR variants. The full study cohort comprised 25 ankylosing spondylitis patients and about 110 healthy donors. Samples of peripheral blood were taken, and for ankylosing spondylitis patients, synovial fluid was collected as well.

The CDR3 holds 14 amino acids from the cysteine to the phenylalanine. CDR3 DNA is the only sequence kept; it has 42 bases, read in frame from the first base. V loses 5 bases at its end and J loses 8 bases; junction bases beyond the gene matches: 10. The germline V gene supplies CDR1 SGHTA and CDR2 FQGNSA. Sequencing took place on an Illumina HiSeq 2500. TCR beta libraries were prepared by quantitative 5'-RACE with molecular barcodes. The source study handled its data this way. To identify disease-linked TCR variants, a new computational method was used, one built on a probabilistic model of VDJ rearrangement. The public reads were run again by TCRdb, first through fastp at Q25 and then through MiXCR, and only productive beta chains were kept. Rows merge per CDR3 protein into single entries with the most common DNA and genes. For this entry, the V and J calls and clone size follow TCRdb and not the study's own pipeline. The sample has about 800,000 distinct CDR3 sequences on record, about 10% of them singletons. 0.51% of the sample lies in the top ten.

This clonotype was seen ten or more times. Its antigen remains unidentified. Within one base of it there is no much larger clone, and no base qualities were kept. Beyond this particular receptor, the publication reports: A CD8+ phenotype was shown by the disease-linked clones, which were found at relatively low frequencies in peripheral blood. Some motif variants had previously been reported in the synovial fluid and blood of reactive arthritis patients, which suggests shared mechanisms of disease initiation. Blood from ankylosing spondylitis patients appeared to be characterized by a TCR beta motif composed of about eight highly homologous amino acid variants. Significant enrichment of the disease-linked clones was reported in matched synovial fluid samples from ankylosing spondylitis patients.

The specimen was blood, either unsorted or a sorted T cell fraction (not recorded which). The clonotype was recovered from a male donor with ankylosing spondylitis. The chain uses TRBV7-2 and TRBJ1-2, with 8 central nucleotides matching TRBD1. The DNA sequence reads TGTGCCAGCAGCCCACAAGGACAGGGCTGGGGCTACACCTTC. Its amino acids are CASSPQGQGWGYTF.